This TCR beta chain was sequenced in a study of T cells in Graves' hyperthyroidism and ophthalmopathy. Study in general: Peripheral blood was collected at initial diagnosis, before any treatment.

General study findings and limits: Separating ophthalmopathy from stable hyperthyroidism was achieved by a 13 V-J model. Among clonotypes expanded in thyroid above 0.001, most were also found in blood.

This clonotype was observed at least ten times. Its antigen is as yet unknown. Orbital computed tomography and thyroid ultrasound, together with serum TRAb and thyroxine and clinical symptoms, were used for diagnoses. Template material for amplifying TCR beta CDR3 regions consisted of RNA transcripts. HTBI primers were the set used in a first-round RT-PCR of the TCR CDR3. A single record per CDR3 protein comes from TCRdb applying MiXCR to the multiplex PCR reads. The sample contains a few hundred thousand distinct CDR3 sequences, around a fifth of which appear only once. The sample was blood. The sequence was obtained from an older woman with Graves' ophthalmopathy.

Written as DNA, the CDR3 is TGTGCCAGCAGGGCAGTCTATGGCTACACCTTC. It translates to CASRAVYGYTF. The chain employs TRBV28 and TRBJ1-2; D is unresolved. V lost 6 bases and J 4 bases, leaving 6 bases between the germline ends. The length of the CDR3 is 11 residues. Germline V gene data show CDR1 as MDHEN and CDR2 as SYDVKM.